The 2 T cell receptor beta chains listed next were all sequenced from one sample in a study of T cell changes during pregnancy in multiple sclerosis. Assay used: immunoSEQ multiplex PCR; TCRdb lists only in-frame clones, some missing. Of 45,000 to 60,000 clones listed, around 90% are singletons. The input for sequencing was CD8+ T cells from peripheral blood mononuclear cells, taken before pregnancy. All receptors derive from a female donor with multiple sclerosis, enrolled in a pregnancy study.

The V call is TRBV2, the J call TRBJ2-7; tentative D call: TRBD1 (6 bases). The germline CDR1 and CDR2 sequences are SNHLY and FYNNEI. The CDR3 spans 14 residues. Trimming pared 3 bases from V and 1 base from J, leaving 10 bases between. CDR3 sequence (DNA): TGTGCCAGCAGTGATCCGGACAGTTCCTACGAGCAGTACTTC. Its protein product is CASSDPDSSYEQYF. Looking up the rest from reference TRBV2 and TRBJ2-7 gives the full variable domain: EPEVTQTPSHQVTQMGQEVILRCVPISNHLYFYWYRQILGQKVEFLVSFYNNEISEKSEIFDDQFSVERPDGSNFTLKIRSTKLEDSAMYFCASSDPDSSYEQYFGPGTRLTVT.

V is TRBV7-9 and J is TRBJ1-4, with D tentatively TRBD1 (6 bases). V lost 4 bases to trimming and J lost 4 bases, with 19 bases between them. CDR3 size: 17 residues. CDR1 is SEHNR and CDR2 is FQNEAQ in the germline V gene (reference sequence). CDR3 nucleotide sequence: TGTGCCAGCAGCTCCCCAAAACAGGGCCGCCTTAATGAAAAACTGTTTTTT. Protein: CASSSPKQGRLNEKLFF.